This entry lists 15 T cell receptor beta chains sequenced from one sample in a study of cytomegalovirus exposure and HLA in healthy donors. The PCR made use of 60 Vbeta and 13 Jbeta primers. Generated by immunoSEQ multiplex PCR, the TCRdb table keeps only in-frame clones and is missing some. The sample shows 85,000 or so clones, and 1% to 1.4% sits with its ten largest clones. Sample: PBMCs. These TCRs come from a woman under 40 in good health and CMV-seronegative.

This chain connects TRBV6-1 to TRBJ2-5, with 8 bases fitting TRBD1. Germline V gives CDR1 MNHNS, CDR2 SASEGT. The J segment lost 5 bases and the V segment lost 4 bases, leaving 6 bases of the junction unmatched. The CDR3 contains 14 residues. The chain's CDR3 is CASSVGRGRETQYF. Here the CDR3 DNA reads TGTGCCAGCAGTGTCGGCAGGGGGCGCGAGACCCAGTACTTC.

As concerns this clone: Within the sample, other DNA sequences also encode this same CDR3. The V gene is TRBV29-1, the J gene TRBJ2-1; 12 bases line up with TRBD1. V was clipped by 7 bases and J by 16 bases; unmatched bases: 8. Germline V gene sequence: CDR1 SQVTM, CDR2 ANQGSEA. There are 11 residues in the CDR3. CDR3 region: CSAQGQGARFF. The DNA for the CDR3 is TGCAGCGCACAGGGACAGGGGGCTAGATTCTTC.

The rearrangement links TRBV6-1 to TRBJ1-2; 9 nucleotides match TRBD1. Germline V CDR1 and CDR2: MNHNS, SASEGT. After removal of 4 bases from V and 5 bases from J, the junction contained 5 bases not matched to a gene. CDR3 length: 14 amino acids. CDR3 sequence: CASSGTGVEYGYTF. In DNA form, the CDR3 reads TGTGCCAGCAGTGGGACAGGGGTAGAGTATGGCTACACCTTC.

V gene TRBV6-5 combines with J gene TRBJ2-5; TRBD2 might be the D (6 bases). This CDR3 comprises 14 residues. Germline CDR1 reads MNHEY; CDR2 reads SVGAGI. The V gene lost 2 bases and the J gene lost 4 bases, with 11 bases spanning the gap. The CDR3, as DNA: TGTGCCAGCAGTTACGGGACCGGGGGAGAGACCCAGTACTTC. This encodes CASSYGTGGETQYF.

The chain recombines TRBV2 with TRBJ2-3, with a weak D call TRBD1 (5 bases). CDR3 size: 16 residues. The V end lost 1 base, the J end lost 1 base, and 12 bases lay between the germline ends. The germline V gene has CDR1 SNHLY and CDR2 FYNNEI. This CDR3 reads CASSEEARVRTDTQYF. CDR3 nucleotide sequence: TGTGCCAGCAGTGAAGAAGCCAGGGTACGCACAGATACGCAGTATTTT.

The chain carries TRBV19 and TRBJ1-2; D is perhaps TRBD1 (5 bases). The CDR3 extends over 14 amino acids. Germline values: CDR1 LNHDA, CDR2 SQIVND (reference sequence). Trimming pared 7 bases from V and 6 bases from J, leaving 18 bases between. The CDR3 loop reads CASNRGGSSNGYTF. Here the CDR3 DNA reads TGTGCCAGTAACCGCGGGGGGTCATCCAATGGCTACACCTTC. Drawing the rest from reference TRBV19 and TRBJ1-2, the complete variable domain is DGGITQSPKYLFRKEGQNVTLSCEQNLNHDAMYWYRQDPGQGLRLIYYSQIVNDFQKGDIAEGYSVSREKKESFPLTVTSAQKNPTAFYLCASNRGGSSNGYTFGSGTRLTVV.

CDR3 in DNA: TGCAGCGTTGAAGATAAGACAGCCTACGAGCAGTACTTC. Its protein is CSVEDKTAYEQYF. The chain links TRBV29-1 to TRBJ2-7, with D possibly matching TRBD1 (5 bases). The CDR3 consists of 13 residues. Germline CDR1 and CDR2: SQVTM and ANQGSEA. Trimming cost V 0 bases and J 2 bases, with 8 bases left between them.

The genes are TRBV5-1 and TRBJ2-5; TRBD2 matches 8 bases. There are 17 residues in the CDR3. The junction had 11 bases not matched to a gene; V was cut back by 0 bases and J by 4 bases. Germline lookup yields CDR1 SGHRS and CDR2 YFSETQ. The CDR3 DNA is TGCGCCAGCAGCTTGGCCTTAGGGAGCGGGAGAATAGAGACCCAGTACTTC. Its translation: CASSLALGSGRIETQYF.

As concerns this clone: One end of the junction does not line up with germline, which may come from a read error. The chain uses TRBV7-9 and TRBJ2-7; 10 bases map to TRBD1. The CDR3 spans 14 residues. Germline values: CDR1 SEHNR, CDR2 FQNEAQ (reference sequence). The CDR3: CASSPTGGPYEQSF. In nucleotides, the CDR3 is TGTGCCAGCAGCCCGACAGGGGGCCCCTACGAGCAGTCCTTC.

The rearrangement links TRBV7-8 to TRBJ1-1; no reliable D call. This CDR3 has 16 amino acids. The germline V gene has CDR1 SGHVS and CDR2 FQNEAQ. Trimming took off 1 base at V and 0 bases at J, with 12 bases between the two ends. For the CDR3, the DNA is TGTGCCAGCAGCTTAGAGCCCCGTCAGGTGAACACTGAAGCTTTCTTT. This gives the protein CASSLEPRQVNTEAFF.

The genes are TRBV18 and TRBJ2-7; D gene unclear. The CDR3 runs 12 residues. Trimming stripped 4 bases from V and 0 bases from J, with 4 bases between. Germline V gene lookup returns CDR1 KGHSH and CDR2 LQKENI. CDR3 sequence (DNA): TGTGCCAGCTCACGCGGCTCCTACGAGCAGTACTTC. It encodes CASSRGSYEQYF.

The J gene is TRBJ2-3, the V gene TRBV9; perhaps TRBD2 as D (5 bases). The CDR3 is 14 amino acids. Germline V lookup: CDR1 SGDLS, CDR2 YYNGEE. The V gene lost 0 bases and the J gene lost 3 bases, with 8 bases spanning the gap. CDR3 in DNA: TGTGCCAGCAGCGTAGCTAGCAGGACAGATACGCAGTATTTT. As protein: CASSVASRTDTQYF.

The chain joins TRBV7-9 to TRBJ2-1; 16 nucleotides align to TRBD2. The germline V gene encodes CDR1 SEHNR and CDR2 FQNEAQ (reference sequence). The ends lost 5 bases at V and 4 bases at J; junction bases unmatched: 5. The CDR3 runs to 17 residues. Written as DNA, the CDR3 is TGTGCCAGCAGCGTCGGGACTAGCGGGAGGGATTACAATGAGCAGTTCTTC. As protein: CASSVGTSGRDYNEQFF.

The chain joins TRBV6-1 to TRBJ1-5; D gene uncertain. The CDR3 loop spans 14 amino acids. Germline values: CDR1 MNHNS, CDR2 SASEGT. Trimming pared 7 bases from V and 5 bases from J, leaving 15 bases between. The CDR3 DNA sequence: TGTGCCAGCACCGAGCGGGATCGGCATCAGCCCCAGCATTTT. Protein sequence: CASTERDRHQPQHF.

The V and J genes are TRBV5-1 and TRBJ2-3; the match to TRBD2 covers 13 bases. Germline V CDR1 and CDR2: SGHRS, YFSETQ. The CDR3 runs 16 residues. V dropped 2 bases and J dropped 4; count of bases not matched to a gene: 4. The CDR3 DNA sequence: TGCGCCAGCAGCTTACTAGCGGGAGGGCCCCCAGATACGCAGTATTTT. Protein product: CASSLLAGGPPDTQYF.